The 14 T cell receptor beta chains presented below share a single source sample, sequenced in a study of T cell responses to AZD1222 COVID-19 vaccine. TCRdb's table, derived via immunoSEQ multiplex PCR, lists solely in-frame clones and lacks some. Here the sample spans 100,000 to 150,000 clones, roughly nine tenths being singletons. The sample was peripheral blood, taken on day 0 of AZD1222 vaccination. These receptors all come from an adult in good health.

The chain employs TRBV28 and TRBJ1-6; 9 positions agree with TRBD1. Losses at the gene ends were 3 bases for V and 7 bases for J; bases not matched to a gene: 4. Germline-derived CDR1 and CDR2 are MDHEN and SYDVKM. The CDR3 consists of 15 residues. The CDR3 region has the DNA TGTGCCAGCAGTTTCGGGGACAGGGCCAATTCACCCCTCCACTTT. Amino acid sequence: CASSFGDRANSPLHF.

The chain couples TRBV18 to TRBJ2-5, with 10 bases lining up with TRBD2. With 3 bases clipped from V and 2 bases from J, the junction kept 3 bases outside the gene matches. The CDR3 is 15 residues long. Per germline, CDR1 KGHSH and CDR2 LQKENI. This CDR3 is CASSPDSGGQETQYF. The CDR3 DNA is TGTGCCAGCTCACCTGATAGCGGGGGGCAAGAGACCCAGTACTTC.

The chain couples TRBV3-1 (or the pseudogene TRBV3-2) to TRBJ2-5, with D perhaps being TRBD1 or TRBD2 (5 bases each). The germline CDR1 and CDR2 sequences are LGHDT and YNNKEL (reference sequence). CDR3 length: 15 amino acids. Trimming cost V 2 bases and J 1 base, with 11 bases left between them. CDR3 coding DNA: TGTGCCAGCAGCCAACCAGGGACGCCCCAAGAGACCCAGTACTTC. Translating gives CASSQPGTPQETQYF.

The V call is TRBV6-5, the J call TRBJ2-1, with no clear D. The ends were cut back, 6 bases at V and 5 bases at J, with 5 bases in the middle. Germline V lookup: CDR1 MNHEY, CDR2 SVGAGI. This CDR3 has 11 amino acids. The CDR3 region is CASRANNEQFF. The DNA for the CDR3 is TGTGCCAGCAGGGCCAACAATGAGCAGTTCTTC.

The chain combines TRBV3-1 (or the pseudogene TRBV3-2) with TRBJ1-2; D remains ambiguous. The CDR3 is made up of 14 amino acids. Germline lookup yields CDR1 LGHDT and CDR2 YNNKEL (reference sequence). V dropped 3 bases and J dropped 4 bases, with 12 bases sitting between them. The CDR3 DNA is TGTGCCAGCAGCCAGGGTGTCGGGTCCTATGGCTACACCTTC. Translating gives CASSQGVGSYGYTF.

V and J are TRBV7-9 and TRBJ1-2; D is unresolved. Trimming stripped 4 bases from V and 3 bases from J, with 9 bases between. CDR3 length: 13 residues. Germline V gene sequence: CDR1 SEHNR, CDR2 FQNEAQ (reference sequence). The CDR3 region is CASSSTWDYGYTF. The CDR3, as DNA: TGTGCCAGCAGCTCTACGTGGGACTATGGCTACACCTTC.

This sequence joins TRBV4-1 and TRBJ1-1, with 8 bases identical to TRBD1. This CDR3 comprises 19 residues. Germline assignment: CDR1 MGHRA and CDR2 YSYEKL. The J segment lost 3 bases and the V segment lost 4 bases, leaving 19 bases of the junction unmatched. CDR3 sequence reads: CASSPTPLVSAQGDTEAFF. In nucleotides, the CDR3 is TGCGCCAGCAGCCCTACCCCTCTGGTCTCAGCACAGGGGGACACTGAAGCTTTCTTT.

This chain connects TRBV21-1 to TRBJ1-6; TRBD1, the D gene given by the table, was not confirmed from the DNA. TRBV21-1 is shown as a pseudogene. CDR3 size: 22 residues. In DNA, the CDR3 is TGTGCCAGCAGCACAGGACAGGAGTATCTTTCCCGCCCTAATTCCTTTAATTCACCCCTCCACTTT. Residues: CASSTGQEYLSRPNSFNSPLHF.

The CDR3 sequence is CASSPLGATHTEAFF. The DNA for the CDR3 is TGCGCCAGCAGCCCCCTGGGAGCGACCCACACTGAAGCTTTCTTT. The chain uses TRBV5-1 and TRBJ1-1; the D is unclear. The CDR3 runs to 15 residues. The germline V gene encodes CDR1 SGHRS and CDR2 YFSETQ. The V and J ends lost 4 bases and 3 bases respectively, with 16 bases between them.

J is TRBJ1-3 and V is TRBV18, with a weak D call TRBD1 (5 bases). This CDR3 has 15 residues. Trimming shortened V by 3 bases and J by 3 bases, and 12 bases separated the two germline ends. The V gene's germline CDR1 is KGHSH and CDR2 LQKENI. For the CDR3, the DNA is TGTGCCAGCTCACCTGGGGGGAGCGTTGGAAACACCATATATTTT. Its protein product is CASSPGGSVGNTIYF.

The rearrangement uses TRBV6-5 and TRBJ2-7; D is perhaps TRBD1 (5 bases). CDR3 length: 15 amino acids. V was shortened by 2 bases and J by 0 bases, with 11 bases between the two germline ends. Germline V gives CDR1 MNHEY, CDR2 SVGAGI. This CDR3 is CASSYVGPSSYEQYF. In nucleotides, the CDR3 is TGTGCCAGCAGTTACGTGGGGCCAAGCTCCTACGAGCAGTACTTC.

The chain carries TRBV12-3 or TRBV12-4 and TRBJ2-3; 8 bases align to TRBD2. J gave up 8 bases and V 4 bases, and 2 bases lay outside the gene matches. This CDR3 contains 12 residues. DNA of the CDR3: TGTGCCAGCAGTTCCCGGGGGGGTACGCAGTATTTT. This gives the protein CASSSRGGTQYF.

The gene calls are TRBV7-2 and TRBJ2-7, with 10 bases fitting TRBD2. CDR3 length: 15 residues. Germline lookup yields CDR1 SGHTA and CDR2 FQGNSA. The ends lost 2 bases at V and 0 bases at J; junction bases unmatched: 1. CDR3 sequence reads: CASSLSGGASYEQYF. CDR3 nucleotides: TGTGCCAGCAGCTTAAGCGGGGGGGCCTCCTACGAGCAGTACTTC.

The V gene is TRBV13, the J gene TRBJ1-1; D remains ambiguous. In germline, CDR1 is PRHDT, CDR2 FYEKMQ (reference sequence). The CDR3 is made up of 14 amino acids. Trimming left V 7 bases short and J 4 bases short, with 16 bases between. CDR3 loop: CASNRKEESTEAFF. The DNA of the CDR3 is TGTGCCAGCAACCGGAAGGAGGAGAGCACTGAAGCTTTCTTT. Filled out from reference TRBV13 and TRBJ1-1, the complete variable domain reads AAGVIQSPRHLIKEKRETATLKCYPIPRHDTVYWYQQGPGQDPQFLISFYEKMQSDKGSIPDRFSAQQFSDYHSELNMSSLELGDSALYFCASNRKEESTEAFFGQGTRLTVV.